One and the same sample provided the 7 T cell receptor beta chains below, sequenced in a study of cytomegalovirus exposure and HLA in healthy donors. The repertoire was sequenced with immunoSEQ multiplex PCR; TCRdb's copy has only in-frame clones and lacks some. The top ten hold under 15% of the sample, which has about 200,000 clones, more than 65% seen once. What was sequenced was PBMCs. These receptors were taken from a woman aged 25 to 45 in good health and CMV-seropositive.

As regards this clone: One junction end does not reproduce the germline sequence, and a read error may be involved. Additional DNA sequences in this sample encode the identical CDR3. This chain connects TRBV5-1 to TRBJ2-1, with 7 positions matching TRBD2. Looked up from germline, CDR1 is SGHRS and CDR2 is YFSETQ. This CDR3 is built from 16 residues. CDR3 sequence: CASSLGRLAVYNEQFF. CDR3 sequence (DNA): TGTGCCAGCAGCTTGGGTAGGCTAGCGGTTTACAATGAGCAGTTCTTC.

The gene calls are TRBV7-9 and TRBJ2-1; 11 positions agree with TRBD2. CDR3 length: 16 residues. V lost 5 bases to trimming and J lost 5 bases; unmatched junction nucleotides: 8. Germline V gene sequence: CDR1 SEHNR, CDR2 FQNEAQ (reference sequence). The CDR3 loop reads CASSASLAGADNEQFF. As DNA, the CDR3 is TGTGCCAGCAGCGCCTCACTAGCGGGAGCGGACAATGAGCAGTTCTTC.

In DNA, the CDR3 is TGTGCCAGTAGTCTAAGGGGACAGGGCGAGACCCAGTACTTC. Its translation is CASSLRGQGETQYF. The rearrangement joins TRBV19 to TRBJ2-5; 9 bases match TRBD1. Germline CDR1 LNHDA, CDR2 SQIVND (reference sequence). CDR3 length: 14 amino acids. V lost 5 bases, J lost 5 bases, and 6 bases stayed unmatched.

This clone was seen a few times. The chain recombines TRBV7-9 with TRBJ1-5; D gene uncertain. Germline V lookup: CDR1 SEHNR, CDR2 FQNEAQ (reference sequence). This CDR3 has 12 residues. V gave up 5 bases and J gave up 10 bases, with 12 bases separating them. CDR3 coding DNA: TGTGCCAGCAGCGATCCCGGGTTTCCCCAGCATTTT. Its translation is CASSDPGFPQHF.

This clone showed up just once. The junction differs from germline at one of its ends, possibly a read error. This chain links TRBV7-7 with TRBJ2-7; D unresolved. This CDR3 region has 13 residues. Looked up from germline, CDR1 is SSHAT and CDR2 is FNYEAQ (reference sequence). DNA for the CDR3: TGTGCTAGCAGCCTCACGGTATCCCACGAGCAGTACTTC. It encodes CASSLTVSHEQYF.

This clone has more than one count but fewer than ten. The chain uses TRBV6-5 and TRBJ1-1; perhaps TRBD1 as D (5 bases). V gave up 6 bases and J gave up 4 bases, with 12 bases separating them. This CDR3 contains 13 residues. Germline V lookup: CDR1 MNHEY, CDR2 SVGAGI. The CDR3 is CASSVQQGTEAFF. The CDR3 coding sequence is TGTGCCAGCAGCGTTCAGCAGGGCACTGAAGCTTTCTTT.

As regards this clone: Other DNA sequences in this sample translate to the same CDR3. The V call is TRBV6-5, the J call TRBJ1-2; 8 positions match TRBD1. This CDR3 has 15 residues. V trimming: 4 bases; J trimming: 4 bases; junction bases outside the gene matches: 8. Germline loops: CDR1 MNHEY, CDR2 SVGAGI. The CDR3: CASSSPGQGSYGYTF. The CDR3 nucleotides read TGTGCCAGCAGTTCCCCCGGACAGGGCTCCTATGGCTACACCTTC.